This T cell receptor (beta chain) derives from a study of blood T cell repertoires in COVID-19 (dated by TCRdb to about 2020). A note on the overall study: Samples from collaborators originated in the United States, Italy and Spain and spanned both the acute and convalescent phases of COVID-19. A de-identified subject ID, COVID-19 status, age in years and sex were almost always included in the sample metadata. The repertoires were made available in a free public database intended to serve as a resource for research on the immune response to SARS-CoV-2. The samples were drawn from two sources: the first 160 participants of the ongoing ImmuneRACE study, and about 1,300 subjects contributed by 6 global collaborators. HLA class I and class II types, where available, came from metadata supplied by the sample provider rather than from assay-based typing. Subjects who had been exposed to COVID-19, were actively infected with it, or had recovered from it provided the deeply sampled blood TCRbeta repertoires that made up the dataset. The prospective study material was composed of cDNA or gDNA derived from T cells, B-cell-depleted T cells, or PBMCs.

Participants in the prospective study were enrolled through a virtual design, were aged roughly 18 to 100 years, and lived in approximately 24 United States geographic areas. In the prospective study, cohorts were assigned on the basis of participant-reported clinical history obtained from a screening survey and a study questionnaire. For ImmuneRACE Cohort 3, a participant was defined as recovered based on two consecutive negative NP/OP PCR tests, clearance by a healthcare professional, or resolution of symptoms. In the prospective study, whole blood, serum and a nasopharyngeal or oropharyngeal swab were collected from each participant by mobile phlebotomists. Additional blood draws and questionnaires over an approximately 2-month period could optionally be provided by prospective study participants. Blood samples from the prospective study were shipped frozen or at room temperature prior to DNA extraction.

The CDR3 starts with the cysteine, ends with the phenylalanine, and has 16 residues. Left in the record is the CDR3 DNA by itself, 48 bases read in frame from the first base. A distance of 11 bases separates the germline ends of V and J, which lose 3 bases and 0 bases respectively. The germline V gene encodes CDR1 MRHNA and CDR2 SNTAGT. TCRbeta CDR3 regions were amplified from genomic DNA by means of the immunoSEQ Assay, a bias-controlled multiplex PCR. In the paper's pipeline: Nucleated cell counts per sample were estimated from amplification of reference gene primers within the assay. To quantify the absolute abundance of each unique TCRbeta CDR3 rearrangement, sequence reads were collapsed and filtered. Productive Simpson clonality was computed per sample as the square root of Simpson's diversity index over productive rearrangements. Drawn from immuneACCESS, this table holds only the in-frame rearrangements with V and J called that TCRdb kept. Clones are partly lost; checked studies trace under half to an unresolved V gene and leave the rest unexplained. The DNA gave D and trimming, while V, J and clone size come from that table. The sample contains 200,000 to 250,000 clones, 82% of them found a single time. The ten top clones hold 3% to 4% of the sample.

For this clone: Its binding antigen is unknown. No base quality information exists; no much larger clone differs at one position.

Summary of the overall study and its limitations: Clinical and demographic metadata were provided uncurated, with the amount varying by source and participant.

This TCR derives from an older woman who had recovered from COVID-19. The chain was built from TRBV6-4 and TRBJ1-4; confidence is insufficient to name the D gene. Material for sequencing was PBMCs or T cells enriched from blood (not recorded which). The DNA sequence reads TGTGCCAGCAGTGAGTGGGCAACTGCAACTAATGAAAAACTGTTTTTT. Its product reads: CASSEWATATNEKLFF.